The 31 T cell receptor beta chains listed next were all sequenced from one sample in a study of T cell responses to AZD1222 COVID-19 vaccine. The table came from immunoSEQ multiplex PCR; TCRdb's copy has only in-frame clones and leaves some out. The data hold about 130,000 clones, with roughly 89% observed a single time. This specimen consisted of peripheral blood, obtained on day 0 of AZD1222 vaccination. The receptors were sampled from an adult in good health.

The chain recombines TRBV3-1 (or the pseudogene TRBV3-2) with TRBJ2-3, with D possibly matching TRBD1 (6 bases). The CDR3 has 15 amino acids. V was trimmed by 1 base and J by 1 base, leaving 9 bases between them. Germline-derived CDR1 and CDR2 are LGHDT and YNNKEL (reference sequence). Here the CDR3 reads CASSQGQVRTDTQYF. The DNA for the CDR3 is TGTGCCAGCAGCCAAGGACAGGTTCGCACAGATACGCAGTATTTT.

The gene calls are TRBV6-5 and TRBJ1-2; TRBD1 is a possible D gene (5 bases). The germline CDR1 and CDR2 sequences are MNHEY and SVGAGI. This CDR3 is built from 14 residues. Trimming took 2 bases from V and 6 from J, leaving 13 bases between them. CDR3 nucleotides: TGTGCCAGCAGTTACGGGGGGATGGGGGATGGCTACACCTTC. This gives the protein CASSYGGMGDGYTF.

The chain employs TRBV28 and TRBJ1-1; the D gene is possibly TRBD1 (6 bases). Germline V CDR1 and CDR2: MDHEN, SYDVKM. The CDR3 length is 12 residues. V shed 4 bases and J shed 10 bases, with 13 bases lying between them. The CDR3 here is CASSWGLPAAFF. CDR3 nucleotides: TGTGCCAGCAGTTGGGGGCTCCCCGCAGCTTTCTTT.

The J gene is TRBJ1-3, the V gene TRBV27, with TRBD1 matching 8 bases. Trimming cost V 4 bases and J 5 bases; bases outside gene matches: 4. Germline assignment: CDR1 MNHEY and CDR2 SMNVEV (reference sequence). The CDR3 loop spans 14 amino acids. CDR3 sequence reads: CASSSGGSRNTIYF. The CDR3 DNA follows: TGTGCCAGCAGTTCAGGGGGCTCAAGAAACACCATATATTTT.

The chain couples TRBV10-3 to TRBJ2-5, with D perhaps TRBD1 (6 bases). V dropped 2 bases and J dropped 2 bases, with 12 bases sitting between them. Germline lookup yields CDR1 ENHRY and CDR2 SYGVKD. CDR3 length: 15 residues. Here the CDR3 reads CAISEGQSYQETQYF. The CDR3 coding sequence is TGTGCCATCAGTGAGGGACAGAGTTATCAAGAGACCCAGTACTTC.

The chain combines TRBV21-1 with TRBJ1-5. TRBV21-1 is described as a pseudogene. The CDR3 spans 17 residues. This chain's CDR3 is CASSKNPPGLHGQPQHF. The CDR3 DNA follows: TGTGCCAGCAGCAAAAATCCCCCGGGGTTACATGGTCAGCCCCAGCATTTT.

The chain combines TRBV18 with TRBJ2-6; 8 positions agree with TRBD1. The CDR3 runs 19 residues. Germline V gene sequence: CDR1 KGHSH, CDR2 LQKENI. V shed 6 bases, J shed 3 bases, and the junction held 16 bases outside the gene matches. The CDR3 spells CASSREEGQGRDGANVLTF. CDR3 DNA: TGTGCCAGCTCCCGCGAAGAAGGACAGGGAAGAGATGGGGCCAACGTCCTGACTTTC. Full variable domain (rest looked up from reference TRBV18 and TRBJ2-6): NAGVMQNPRHLVRRRGQEARLRCSPMKGHSHVYWYRQLPEEGLKFMVYLQKENIIDESGMPKERFSAEFPKEGPSILRIQQVVRGDSAAYFCASSREEGQGRDGANVLTFGAGSRLTVL.

V usage is TRBV6-5 and J usage is TRBJ1-2; D gene uncertain. Germline CDR1 is MNHEY and CDR2 is SVGAGI. V was shortened by 6 bases and J by 2 bases, with 16 bases between the two germline ends. The CDR3 spans 15 residues. CDR3 amino acids: CASSRLDRANYGYTF. The CDR3 nucleotides read TGTGCCAGCAGCCGGTTGGATCGGGCGAACTATGGCTACACCTTC.

This chain uses TRBV19 with TRBJ1-2, with D perhaps matching TRBD1 (5 bases). The CDR3 consists of 13 residues. Trimming removed 1 base at V and 5 bases at J, with 8 bases between. CDR1 is LNHDA and CDR2 is SQIVND in the germline V gene (reference sequence). CDR3 loop: CASSIVGAYGYTF. CDR3 nucleotide sequence: TGTGCCAGTAGTATAGTAGGGGCGTATGGCTACACCTTC.

The rearrangement joins TRBV10-3 to TRBJ2-5; D is ambiguous. This CDR3 has 16 residues. With 2 bases removed from V and 3 bases from J, the gap between germline ends came to 16 bases. Germline CDR1 ENHRY, CDR2 SYGVKD. This chain's CDR3 is CAISEGKFKSKETQYF. The CDR3 DNA is TGTGCCATCAGTGAGGGCAAATTTAAAAGTAAAGAGACCCAGTACTTC.

The CDR3 DNA follows: TGTGCCAGCAGTCAGACTAGGGGCACAGATACGCAGTATTTT. It codes for CASSQTRGTDTQYF. The V call is TRBV28, the J call TRBJ2-3; the D gene is possibly TRBD2 (6 bases). This CDR3 has 14 amino acids. CDR1 is MDHEN and CDR2 is SYDVKM in the germline V gene. V was pared by 5 bases and J by 1 base, with 10 bases between. Looking up the rest from reference TRBV28 and TRBJ2-3 gives the full variable domain: DVKVTQSSRYLVKRTGEKVFLECVQDMDHENMFWYRQDPGLGLRLIYFSYDVKMKEKGDIPEGYSVSREKKERFSLILESASTNQTSMYLCASSQTRGTDTQYFGPGTRLTVL.

The chain carries TRBV19 and TRBJ2-5; no clear D. V was cut by 6 bases and J by 4 bases, with 9 bases left in between. The CDR3 loop spans 12 amino acids. CDR1 and CDR2 from the germline V gene are LNHDA and SQIVND (reference sequence). This CDR3 reads CASSGVGETQYF. The CDR3 nucleotides are TGTGCCAGTAGCGGTGTAGGAGAGACCCAGTACTTC.

The chain couples TRBV29-1 to TRBJ2-3; D gene ambiguous. V was trimmed by 4 bases and J by 2 bases, leaving 7 bases between them. The CDR3 covers 12 residues. Looked up from germline, CDR1 is SQVTM and CDR2 is ANQGSEA. DNA for the CDR3: TGCAGCGTTGGTCTGAACACAGATACGCAGTATTTT. Protein sequence: CSVGLNTDTQYF.

As to this clone: Relative to the germline gene, one junction end is altered; a read error may explain this. The chain uses TRBV15 and TRBJ1-4; D gene ambiguous. The germline gives CDR1 LNHNV, CDR2 YYDKDF (reference sequence). The CDR3 is 17 residues long. CDR3: CATSRGKSGATNEKLFF. CDR3 sequence (DNA): TGTGCCACCAGTAGAGGTAAATCTGGTGCAACTAATGAAAAACTGTTTTTT.

This sequence joins TRBV19 and TRBJ1-1, with 7 bases that match TRBD1. V gave up 4 bases and J gave up 5 bases; unmatched junction bases: 7. This CDR3 region has 14 residues. Germline lookup yields CDR1 LNHDA and CDR2 SQIVND (reference sequence). Here the CDR3 reads CASSTQGWLTEAFF. The CDR3 DNA follows: TGTGCCAGTAGTACACAGGGGTGGTTGACTGAAGCTTTCTTT. The full variable domain, rest sourced from reference TRBV19 and TRBJ1-1, is DGGITQSPKYLFRKEGQNVTLSCEQNLNHDAMYWYRQDPGQGLRLIYYSQIVNDFQKGDIAEGYSVSREKKESFPLTVTSAQKNPTAFYLCASSTQGWLTEAFFGQGTRLTVV.

The chain is built from TRBV14 and TRBJ1-1; D perhaps matches TRBD1 (5 bases). Trimming cost V 2 bases and J 6 bases, with 10 bases left between them. The CDR3 is made up of 13 amino acids. Per the germline V gene, CDR1 is SGHDN and CDR2 is FVKESK. This CDR3 is CASSQTGSSEAFF. DNA of the CDR3: TGTGCCAGCAGCCAAACAGGAAGCTCTGAAGCTTTCTTT.

V usage is TRBV20-1 and J usage is TRBJ1-1, with 7 bases matching TRBD1. Germline loops: CDR1 DFQATT, CDR2 SNEGSKA (reference sequence). V gave up 5 bases and J gave up 6 bases; unmatched junction bases: 3. There are 11 residues in the CDR3. The chain's CDR3 is CSAEGAAEAFF. CDR3 DNA: TGCAGTGCTGAGGGGGCCGCTGAAGCTTTCTTT.

The V call is TRBV7-2, the J call TRBJ1-3; D is perhaps TRBD1 (6 bases). The CDR3 spans 15 residues. Trimming removed 5 bases at V and 8 bases at J, with 19 bases between. Germline values: CDR1 SGHTA, CDR2 FQGNSA. CDR3 bases: TGTGCCAGCAGCCTTGGACAGTGGGCCGGAGACACCATATATTTT. Encoded protein: CASSLGQWAGDTIYF. Complete variable domain (other parts from reference TRBV7-2 and TRBJ1-3): GAGVSQSPSNKVTEKGKDVELRCDPISGHTALYWYRQSLGQGLEFLIYFQGNSAPDKSGLPSDRFSAERTGGSVSTLTIQRTQQEDSAVYLCASSLGQWAGDTIYFGEGSWLTVV.

V is TRBV30 and J is TRBJ1-2; D is undetermined. The CDR3 spans 13 residues. V dropped 2 bases and J dropped 8 bases, with 15 bases sitting between them. Germline-derived CDR1 and CDR2 are GTSNPN and SVGIG (reference sequence). Written as DNA, the CDR3 is TGTGCCTGGAGTAGTGTGGGTTCGGGGGGCTACACCTTC. Translating it yields CAWSSVGSGGYTF.

This clone appeared a few times. The chain recombines TRBV7-2 with TRBJ2-7; possibly TRBD2 for D (7 bases). Trimming stripped 8 bases from V and 3 bases from J, with 17 bases between. The CDR3 runs 14 residues. Germline values: CDR1 SGHTA, CDR2 FQGNSA. The DNA for the CDR3 is TGTGCCAGCGCTTGGGGGGGCGCGGACTACGAGCAGTACTTC. This translates into CASAWGGADYEQYF.

The chain carries TRBV6-2 or TRBV6-3 and TRBJ1-2; 7 bases are shared with TRBD1. Germline V gene sequence: CDR1 MNHEY, CDR2 SVGEGT. This CDR3 region has 13 residues. V was clipped by 5 bases and J by 4 bases; unmatched bases: 4. Here the CDR3 reads CASSPDRAYGYTF. In DNA form, the CDR3 reads TGTGCCAGCAGTCCAGACAGGGCCTATGGCTACACCTTC.

This clone was counted once. The chain is built from TRBV19 and TRBJ1-5; a possible D gene is TRBD1 (5 bases). This CDR3 region has 16 residues. Trimming cost V 5 bases and J 4 bases, with 18 bases left between them. Germline CDR1 reads LNHDA; CDR2 reads SQIVND (reference sequence). The CDR3 DNA follows: TGTGCCAGTAGTCGGCTGGGGCAGGGCGTGAATCAGCCCCAGCATTTT. It is translated as CASSRLGQGVNQPQHF.

J is TRBJ1-2 and V is TRBV6-5; D is perhaps TRBD1 (6 bases). The germline V gene has CDR1 MNHEY and CDR2 SVGAGI. This CDR3 spans 13 amino acids. Trimming cost V 10 bases and J 3 bases, with 15 bases left between them. CDR3 sequence (DNA): TGTGCCATACACAGGGAAGGAGACTATGGCTACACCTTC. It is translated as CAIHREGDYGYTF.

J is TRBJ1-2 and V is TRBV10-3; 11 bases fit TRBD1. The CDR3 is 14 residues long. The germline CDR1 and CDR2 sequences are ENHRY and SYGVKD. V lost 3 bases, J lost 6 bases, and 3 bases stayed unmatched. The CDR3 spells CAISELDRGHGYTF. As DNA, the CDR3 is TGTGCCATCAGTGAACTGGACAGGGGGCATGGCTACACCTTC.

J is TRBJ1-1 and V is TRBV29-1; D unclear. The ends were cut back, 8 bases at V and 4 bases at J, with 17 bases in the middle. This CDR3 comprises 13 residues. The germline V gene has CDR1 SQVTM and CDR2 ANQGSEA. The DNA for the CDR3 is TGCAGCACGAACAGCGGGAGAGGCACTGAAGCTTTCTTT. Protein: CSTNSGRGTEAFF.

This clone was seen a few times. The J gene is TRBJ1-1, the V gene TRBV7-2; D is undetermined. This CDR3 comprises 14 residues. Deletions cut 3 bases from V and 3 bases from J, with 11 bases between. Germline V gene data show CDR1 as SGHTA and CDR2 as FQGNSA. The CDR3: CASSFRTDYTEAFF. In DNA, the CDR3 is TGTGCCAGCAGCTTCCGGACGGACTACACTGAAGCTTTCTTT. Based on the CDR3 plus reference TRBV7-2 and TRBJ1-1, the full variable domain is GAGVSQSPSNKVTEKGKDVELRCDPISGHTALYWYRQSLGQGLEFLIYFQGNSAPDKSGLPSDRFSAERTGGSVSTLTIQRTQQEDSAVYLCASSFRTDYTEAFFGQGTRLTVV.

The rearrangement joins TRBV6-1 to TRBJ2-5; maybe TRBD2 (5 bases). With 4 bases removed from V and 2 bases from J, the gap between germline ends came to 17 bases. Germline CDR1 is MNHNS and CDR2 is SASEGT. The CDR3 covers 16 residues. For the CDR3, the DNA is TGTGCCAGCAGTGGCGTAAACTCAAGGGAGCAAGAGACCCAGTACTTC. As protein: CASSGVNSREQETQYF.

This chain connects TRBV19 to TRBJ1-2; 10 bases align to TRBD1. Germline CDR1 and CDR2: LNHDA and SQIVND (reference sequence). With V trimmed by 5 bases and J by 4 bases, 10 bases remained unmatched. The CDR3 has 16 residues. The CDR3 loop is CASSVRDRGYLYGYTF. In DNA, the CDR3 is TGTGCCAGTAGTGTCCGGGACAGGGGCTACCTCTATGGCTACACCTTC.

This clone occurred once. The chain employs TRBV7-9 and TRBJ2-1, with 11 nucleotides matching TRBD2. This CDR3 is built from 15 residues. V was pared by 5 bases and J by 4 bases, with 4 bases of the junction left unmatched. Germline assignment: CDR1 SEHNR and CDR2 FQNEAQ (reference sequence). CDR3 loop: CASSPTSGSYNEQFF. In DNA, the CDR3 is TGTGCCAGCAGCCCTACTAGCGGGAGTTACAATGAGCAGTTCTTC.

The CDR3 DNA sequence: TGTGCCAGCAGCTCCCGGGACAGGGGCTATGGCTACACCTTC. This codes for CASSSRDRGYGYTF. The J gene is TRBJ1-2, the V gene TRBV7-9, with TRBD1 identical over 10 bases. The CDR3 loop spans 14 amino acids. The junction had 3 bases not matched to a gene; V was cut back by 4 bases and J by 4 bases. Per the germline V gene, CDR1 is SEHNR and CDR2 is FQNEAQ (reference sequence). Drawing the rest from reference TRBV7-9 and TRBJ1-2, the complete variable domain is DTGVSQNPRHKITKRGQNVTFRCDPISEHNRLYWYRQTLGQGPEFLTYFQNEAQLEKSRLLSDRFSAERPKGSFSTLEIQRTEQGDSAMYLCASSSRDRGYGYTFGSGTRLTVV.

The chain has TRBV5-4 and TRBJ2-2, with no clear D. The V gene lost 4 bases and the J gene lost 2 bases, with 12 bases spanning the gap. The CDR3 runs to 15 residues. Looked up from germline, CDR1 is SGHNT and CDR2 is YYREEE (reference sequence). Here the CDR3 DNA reads TGTGCCAGCAGCCCTAAAGGAGTAAACACCGGGGAGCTGTTTTTT. Residues: CASSPKGVNTGELFF.